This TCR beta chain was obtained from a study of T cell repertoires in cytomegalovirus infection. On the study more broadly: As its CMV epitopes, the study selected recently identified HLA-C-restricted and well-studied HLA-B-restricted targets.

TCRdb independently ran MiXCR on the reads; one entry per CDR3 protein. Altogether tens of thousands of distinct CDR3 sequences are present, 20% to 30% being singletons, with the ten largest covering 50%. V dropped 0 bases and J dropped 0 bases, with 12 bases sitting between them. The CDR3 totals 16 residues. Germline V CDR1 and CDR2: SGHDN, FVKESK. To note about this clonotype: What it binds is not known.

Study results and caveats: CMV carriers with the relevant HLA were identified by cumulative public TCR beta family frequency.

This chain links TRBV14 with TRBJ2-7; D is unresolved. Sequenced here: CD8+ T cells from cultured PBMCs, sampled from culture after CMV antigen stimulation. The clonotype was recovered from a human donor in good health (CMV status not recorded). Some clones in this sample may be carry-over from other donors' samples. The CDR3 nucleotides are TGTGCCAGCAGCCAAGAGACGCCCACCTTCTCCTACGAGCAGTACTTC. As protein: CASSQETPTFSYEQYF. The full variable domain, rest sourced from reference TRBV14 and TRBJ2-7, is EAGVTQFPSHSVIEKGQTVTLRCDPISGHDNLYWYRRVMGKEIKFLLHFVKESKQDESGMPNNRFLAERTGGTYSTLKVQPAELEDSGVYFCASSQETPTFSYEQYFGPGTRLTVT.